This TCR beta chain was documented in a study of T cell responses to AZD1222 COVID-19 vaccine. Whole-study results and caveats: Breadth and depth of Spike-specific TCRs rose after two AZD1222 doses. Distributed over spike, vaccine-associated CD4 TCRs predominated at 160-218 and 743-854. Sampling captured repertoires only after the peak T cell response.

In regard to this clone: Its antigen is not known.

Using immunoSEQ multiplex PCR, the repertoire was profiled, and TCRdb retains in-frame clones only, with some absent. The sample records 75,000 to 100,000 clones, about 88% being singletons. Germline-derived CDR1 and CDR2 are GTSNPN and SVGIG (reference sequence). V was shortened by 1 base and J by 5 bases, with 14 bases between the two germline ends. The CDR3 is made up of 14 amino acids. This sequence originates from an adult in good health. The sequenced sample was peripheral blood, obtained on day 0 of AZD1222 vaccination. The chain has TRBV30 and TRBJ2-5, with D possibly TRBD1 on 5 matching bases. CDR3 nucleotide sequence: TGTGCCTGGAGTGGGACACTTGGCTCCGAGACCCAGTACTTC. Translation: CAWSGTLGSETQYF.